Below are 21 T cell receptor beta chains sequenced from a single sample in a study of radiotherapy plus CTLA-4 blockade in lung cancer. Clones were read by immunoSEQ multiplex PCR, and TCRdb kept only the in-frame ones, dropping some. The repertoire consists of approximately 97,000 clones, with roughly four fifths occurring once and the leading ten covering around 0.78%. Sequencing used peripheral blood, obtained from a patient treated with radiotherapy plus ipilimumab. The receptors stem from a human donor with non-small cell lung cancer who had stable disease on radiotherapy plus ipilimumab.

CDR3 in amino acids: CASSSRTALSGTEAFF. The CDR3 DNA is TGCGCCAGCAGCTCCCGGACAGCCCTTTCGGGCACTGAAGCTTTCTTT. This chain links TRBV5-1 with TRBJ1-1, with a possible D match to TRBD1 (6 bases). CDR1 and CDR2 (germline): SGHRS, YFSETQ. Between the trimmed V and J ends, which lost 3 bases and 4 bases, there was a span of 19 bases. CDR3 length: 16 amino acids.

The rearrangement links TRBV5-8 to TRBJ2-1, with 8 bases identical to TRBD2. V shed 1 base, J shed 0 bases, and the junction held 9 bases outside the gene matches. The CDR3 runs 18 residues. Germline loops: CDR1 SGHTS, CDR2 YDEGEE. CDR3 sequence: CASSLSPSGSVSYNEQFF. The CDR3 region has the DNA TGTGCCAGCAGCTTGTCCCCGAGCGGGAGTGTCTCCTACAATGAGCAGTTCTTC.

The chain employs TRBV18 and TRBJ2-6; D may correspond to TRBD1 or TRBD2 (5 bases each). The germline V gene encodes CDR1 KGHSH and CDR2 LQKENI. CDR3 length: 13 residues. Trimming took 3 bases from V and 8 from J, leaving 8 bases between them. The CDR3 region has the DNA TGTGCCAGCTCACCCGGGACGTCCAACGTCCTGACTTTC. Translated, it gives CASSPGTSNVLTF. Full variable domain (outside the CDR3, taken from reference TRBV18 and TRBJ2-6): NAGVMQNPRHLVRRRGQEARLRCSPMKGHSHVYWYRQLPEEGLKFMVYLQKENIIDESGMPKERFSAEFPKEGPSILRIQQVVRGDSAAYFCASSPGTSNVLTFGAGSRLTVL.

The chain recombines TRBV4-1 with TRBJ1-1; 7 bases are a match to TRBD1. Germline V gene lookup returns CDR1 MGHRA and CDR2 YSYEKL. The CDR3 contains 16 residues. V shed 0 bases and J 5 bases; nucleotides not matched to a gene: 9. CDR3 in amino acids: CASSQDRQGGLTEAFF. In nucleotides, the CDR3 is TGCGCCAGCAGCCAAGACCGACAGGGCGGCCTAACTGAAGCTTTCTTT.

This clone is a singleton in its sample. The rearrangement uses TRBV4-1 and TRBJ2-3, with TRBD2 matching over 13 bases. This CDR3 contains 17 residues. V trimming: 4 bases; J trimming: 0 bases; junction bases outside the gene matches: 4. Germline lookup yields CDR1 MGHRA and CDR2 YSYEKL. The CDR3 bases are TGCGCCAGCAGCCTACGGACTAGCGGGGGAAGCACAGATACGCAGTATTTT. Its translation is CASSLRTSGGSTDTQYF.

Written as DNA, the CDR3 is TGTGCCAGTAGTATATTGGCAGGGAAAAGCGGGAGTAGCAATGAGCAGTTCTTC. This translates into CASSILAGKSGSSNEQFF. The chain carries TRBV19 and TRBJ2-1; 8 positions agree with TRBD2. The CDR3 length is 18 residues. Germline V gene lookup returns CDR1 LNHDA and CDR2 SQIVND (reference sequence). After removal of 2 bases from V and 6 bases from J, the junction contained 15 bases not matched to a gene.

The chain carries TRBV6-1 and TRBJ2-5; either TRBD1 or TRBD2 may supply D (5 bases each). CDR1 and CDR2 from the germline V gene are MNHNS and SASEGT. Trimming left V 1 base short and J 5 bases short, with 5 bases between. This CDR3 is 12 amino acids long. The CDR3 here is CASSEGGETQYF. In DNA form, the CDR3 reads TGTGCCAGCAGTGAAGGGGGGGAGACCCAGTACTTC.

This chain uses TRBV27 with TRBJ2-1, with D perhaps TRBD1 or TRBD2 (5 bases each). This CDR3 contains 14 residues. Germline V gene lookup returns CDR1 MNHEY and CDR2 SMNVEV (reference sequence). V gave up 5 bases and J gave up 5 bases, with 13 bases separating them. In nucleotides, the CDR3 is TGTGCCAGCAGTCTAGACAGCGGAAACAATGAGCAGTTCTTC. It is translated as CASSLDSGNNEQFF.

The gene calls are TRBV7-3 and TRBJ2-5; 12 positions match TRBD2. The V segment lost 2 bases and the J segment 5 bases; nucleotides outside the gene matches: 9. The CDR3 is made up of 17 amino acids. In germline, CDR1 is SGHTA, CDR2 FQGTGA. CDR3 amino acids: CASSLRPSGGAAETQYF. The CDR3 coding sequence is TGTGCCAGCAGCTTACGCCCTAGCGGGGGGGCCGCGGAGACCCAGTACTTC.

V and J are TRBV13 and TRBJ2-2; D ambiguous. The germline V and J ends were trimmed by 0 bases and 9 bases, with 8 bases remaining between them. Germline CDR1 is PRHDT and CDR2 is FYEKMQ (reference sequence). CDR3 length equals 13 residues. CDR3 sequence (DNA): TGTGCCAGCAGCTTAGGCCTAACCAGGGAGCTGTTTTTT. Amino acids: CASSLGLTRELFF.

The genes are TRBV29-1 and TRBJ2-3, with TRBD2 matching 12 bases. The V and J ends lost 6 bases and 4 bases, in that order; junction bases with no gene match: 8. The length of the CDR3 is 15 residues. The germline CDR1 and CDR2 sequences are SQVTM and ANQGSEA. CDR3 DNA sequence: TGCAGCGTCTTACCTAGCGGGGGGGCCGCAGATACGCAGTATTTT. As protein: CSVLPSGGAADTQYF.

The rearrangement links TRBV6-6 to TRBJ2-1, with a possible D match to TRBD2 (5 bases). The CDR3 runs 14 residues. V gave up 5 bases and J gave up 1 base, with 9 bases separating them. Germline CDR1 and CDR2: MNHNY and SVGAGI (reference sequence). The CDR3 reads CASSPGVSYNEQFF. In DNA form, the CDR3 reads TGTGCCAGCAGTCCCGGGGTTTCCTACAATGAGCAGTTCTTC.

A word on this clone: Other nucleotide sequences from this sample produce the same CDR3. This rearrangement joins TRBV18 to TRBJ2-5; D is unresolved. Germline lookup yields CDR1 KGHSH and CDR2 LQKENI. V lost 3 bases to trimming and J lost 1 base, with 0 bases between them. The CDR3 runs to 11 residues. The CDR3 loop is CASSPQETQYF. The DNA of the CDR3 is TGTGCCAGCTCACCCCAAGAGACCCAGTACTTC.

This clone was seen just once. The chain uses TRBV28 and TRBJ1-2; D possibly corresponds to TRBD1 (6 bases). The CDR3 consists of 12 residues. Germline V gives CDR1 MDHEN, CDR2 SYDVKM. Trimming left V 2 bases short and J 8 bases short, with 9 bases between. CDR3 amino acids: CASSLGQGGYTF. In nucleotides, the CDR3 is TGTGCCAGCAGTTTAGGGCAGGGGGGCTACACCTTC.

The chain employs TRBV5-1 and TRBJ1-3; no definite D call. This CDR3 contains 15 residues. V lost 4 bases to trimming and J lost 2 bases, with 13 bases between them. Germline CDR1 SGHRS, CDR2 YFSETQ. CDR3 nucleotides: TGCGCCAGCAGCCCCGACATGAGGACTGGAAACACCATATATTTT. Its translation: CASSPDMRTGNTIYF.

This sequence joins TRBV6-1 and TRBJ2-3; tentatively, D is TRBD2 (6 bases). The CDR3 consists of 12 residues. Trimming shortened V by 3 bases and J by 5 bases, and 6 bases separated the two germline ends. CDR1 and CDR2 from the germline V gene are MNHNS and SASEGT. The CDR3 DNA reads as TGTGCCAGCAGTGAGGAGGGAGATACGCAGTATTTT. Translating it yields CASSEEGDTQYF.

The V call is TRBV28, the J call TRBJ1-1, with D hard to call. Germline CDR1 and CDR2: MDHEN and SYDVKM. Trimming removed 6 bases at V and 10 bases at J, with 12 bases between. The CDR3 is made up of 11 amino acids. The CDR3: CASSYRLRAFF. CDR3 sequence (DNA): TGTGCCAGCAGCTACAGACTGAGAGCTTTCTTT.

The genes are TRBV13 and TRBJ2-3, with TRBD2 matching over 11 bases. Germline assignment: CDR1 PRHDT and CDR2 FYEKMQ (reference sequence). The CDR3 spans 16 residues. The V and J ends lost 0 bases and 4 bases, in that order; junction bases with no gene match: 3. CDR3 sequence (DNA): TGTGCCAGCAGCTTAGGGACTAGCGGGACAGCAGATACGCAGTATTTT. Translating it yields CASSLGTSGTADTQYF.

The chain couples TRBV6-4 to TRBJ1-1; TRBD1 might be the D (6 bases). The V end lost 5 bases, the J end lost 4 bases, and 14 bases lay between the germline ends. Per the germline V gene, CDR1 is MRHNA and CDR2 is SNTAGT. The CDR3 has 14 residues. CDR3 residues: CASSPQGYGTEAFF. The DNA of the CDR3 is TGTGCCAGCAGTCCACAGGGTTACGGCACTGAAGCTTTCTTT.

The chain recombines TRBV6-1 with TRBJ1-2, with 7 bases that match TRBD1. The CDR3 extends over 18 amino acids. Germline CDR1 is MNHNS and CDR2 is SASEGT. V shed 0 bases, J shed 2 bases, and the junction held 12 bases outside the gene matches. The CDR3 coding sequence is TGTGCCAGCAGTGAAGCTTACCCCCAGGGGGTAAAAAACTATGGCTACACCTTC. It is translated as CASSEAYPQGVKNYGYTF.

The rearrangement joins TRBV28 to TRBJ2-7, with 10 nucleotides matching TRBD2. The CDR3 is 22 residues long. Germline CDR1 and CDR2: MDHEN and SYDVKM. With V trimmed by 8 bases and J by 0 bases, 28 bases remained unmatched. CDR3 sequence (DNA): TGTGCCAGCCTCGGGGGTTTTTCTGGAAATAGACTAGCGGGCGCCGACTCCTACGAGCAGTACTTC. Amino acids: CASLGGFSGNRLAGADSYEQYF.